The rows below give T cell receptor beta chains drawn from one sample of a study of shared clonotypes between healthy human individuals. The assay was immunoSEQ multiplex PCR, and TCRdb's table has in-frame clones only and misses some. The sample holds roughly 1 million clones; 75% to 85% are singletons and the top ten take approximately 0.5%. The sample consisted of memory CD4+ T cells from PBMCs. The source is a man younger than 35 in good health. Some clones in this sample may be carry-over from other donors' samples. Each CDR3 is given with its conserved first and last residue. The D gene is left open where the match is weak. A row's size may be missing; if present it is once, few, many or a size class.

v_call	d_call	clone_size	j_call	cdr3_aa	cdr3_nt
TRBV6-5	NA	NA	TRBJ1-2	CASSYMGAGYGYTF	TGTGCCAGCAGTTATATGGGGGCCGGCTATGGCTACACCTTC
TRBV11-2	NA	NA	TRBJ2-2	CASSPQPGITGELFF	TGTGCCAGCAGCCCCCAACCGGGGATCACCGGGGAGCTGTTTTTT
TRBV9	NA	NA	TRBJ2-2	CASSVGPKVGGELFF	TGTGCCAGCAGCGTAGGCCCTAAGGTCGGCGGGGAGCTGTTTTTT
TRBV27	NA	NA	TRBJ2-7	CASSRGGTGLGFSYEQYF	TGTGCCAGCAGTCGAGGCGGGACAGGACTAGGTTTTTCCTACGAGCAGTACTTC
TRBV10-2	NA	NA	TRBJ2-7	CASSVLRGEQYF	TGCGCCAGCAGTGTACTTCGTGGCGAGCAGTACTTC
TRBV19	TRBD2	NA	TRBJ2-7	CATTLGTSGNRAYEQYF	TGTGCCACTACCCTCGGGACTAGCGGGAATAGAGCCTACGAGCAGTACTTC
TRBV6-5	NA	NA	TRBJ2-5	CASSVHGETQYF	TGTGCCAGCAGTGTGCATGGAGAGACCCAGTACTTC
TRBV5-6	NA	NA	TRBJ2-2	CASSRRSGYTGELFF	TGTGCCAGCAGCCGGAGGTCGGGATACACCGGGGAGCTGTTTTTT
TRBV28	NA	NA	TRBJ1-2	CASSRDRNGKDTF	TGTGCCAGCAGTCGAGACAGAAACGGAAAGGACACCTTC
TRBV29-1	NA	NA	TRBJ1-1	CSVEARRVGTEAFF	TGCAGCGTTGAAGCCCGCAGGGTGGGCACTGAAGCTTTCTTT
TRBV7-2	TRBD1	NA	TRBJ1-1	CASTTTGGFSKTEAFF	TGTGCCAGTACTACCACAGGGGGCTTTTCGAAGACTGAAGCTTTCTTT
TRBV9	NA	few	TRBJ2-2	CASSVVGQNGELFF	TGTGCCAGCAGCGTAGTAGGGCAGAACGGGGAGCTGTTTTTT
TRBV5-6	NA	NA	TRBJ2-7	CASSLYEGLIYEQYF	TGTGCCAGCAGCTTGTATGAAGGACTAATCTACGAGCAGTACTTC
TRBV28	NA	once	TRBJ2-3	CASKGTGTQYF	TGTGCCAGCAAGGGTACCGGTACGCAGTATTTT
TRBV5-5	NA	NA	TRBJ2-7	CASSPLGPQGEQYF	TGTGCCAGCAGCCCCCTAGGGCCCCAAGGGGAGCAGTACTTC
TRBV29-1	NA	NA	TRBJ2-5	CSVAGISQETQYF	TGCAGCGTTGCCGGAATCTCTCAAGAGACCCAGTACTTC
TRBV7-2	NA	NA	TRBJ2-6	CASSLGIGANVLTF	TGTGCCAGCAGCTTAGGGATCGGGGCCAACGTCCTGACTTTC
TRBV6-5	NA	NA	TRBJ1-2	CASSPGQHYGYTF	TGTGCCAGCAGTCCGGGCCAACACTATGGCTACACCTTC
TRBV9	TRBD1	NA	TRBJ2-5	CASSAPIVTGEETQYF	TGTGCCAGCAGCGCCCCCATTGTGACAGGGGAAGAGACCCAGTACTTC
TRBV7-9	NA	NA	TRBJ2-5	CASSPNLVGAETQYF	TGTGCCAGCAGCCCTAACTTGGTGGGGGCAGAGACCCAGTACTTC
TRBV11-3	NA	few	TRBJ1-1	CASQRVSGRTEAFF	TGTGCCAGCCAGCGGGTATCGGGGCGAACTGAAGCTTTCTTT
TRBV5-1	TRBD1	few	TRBJ2-2	CASSLAGQGAGELFF	TGCGCCAGCAGCTTGGCGGGACAGGGGGCCGGGGAGCTGTTTTTT
TRBV7-9	TRBD2	once	TRBJ2-7	CASKASGSSYEQYF	TGTGCCAGCAAGGCTAGCGGAAGCTCCTACGAGCAGTACTTC
TRBV2	TRBD1	NA	TRBJ2-1	CASSQGEASYNEQFF	TGTGCCAGCAGCCAGGGGGAAGCATCTTACAATGAGCAGTTCTTC
TRBV5-1	TRBD1	NA	TRBJ1-4	CASSSDRGNEKLFF	TGCGCCAGCAGCTCGGACAGGGGTAATGAAAAACTGTTTTTT
TRBV6-4	TRBD2	NA	TRBJ2-1	CASSVLAGVYNEQFF	TGTGCCAGCAGTGTGCTAGCGGGAGTCTACAATGAGCAGTTCTTC
TRBV27	TRBD1	NA	TRBJ1-3	CASSRGAHSGNTIYF	TGTGCCAGCAGCAGGGGGGCCCACTCTGGAAACACCATATATTTT
TRBV9	NA	NA	TRBJ2-2	CASSVGLGGAGELFF	TGTGCCAGCAGCGTAGGCCTGGGGGGCGCCGGGGAGCTGTTTTTT
TRBV6-5	NA	NA	TRBJ1-2	CATKGSGRGYTF	TGCGCCACTAAAGGGTCGGGTCGTGGCTACACCTTC
TRBV4-2	NA	NA	TRBJ1-1	CASSTVLRDGSEAFF	TGTGCCAGCAGTACTGTACTCAGGGATGGAAGTGAAGCTTTCTTT
TRBV2	TRBD1	NA	TRBJ2-7	CASLLFGQGRYEQYF	TGTGCCAGCCTCCTTTTCGGACAGGGTCGGTACGAGCAGTACTTC
TRBV4-3	NA	NA	TRBJ2-4	CASSQGLRQNIQYF	TGCGCCAGCAGCCAAGGGCTACGTCAAAACATTCAGTACTTC
TRBV7-3	NA	NA	TRBJ2-3	CASSLVPTTDTQYF	TGTGCCAGCAGCTTAGTCCCAACCACAGATACGCAGTATTTT
TRBV28	NA	NA	TRBJ1-2	CASSPLGLSYGYTF	TGTGCCAGCAGTCCCCTGGGCTTGAGCTATGGCTACACCTTC
TRBV6-5	NA	NA	TRBJ2-7	CASSYRGLLYEQYF	TGTGCCAGCAGTTACAGGGGATTACTGTACGAGCAGTACTTC
TRBV5-6	NA	NA	TRBJ1-2	CASSLGQTYGYTF	TGTGCCAGCAGCTTGGGGCAGACCTATGGCTACACCTTC
TRBV5-4	TRBD1	NA	TRBJ1-1	CASSWDRGMNTEAFF	TGTGCCAGCAGCTGGGACAGGGGCATGAACACTGAAGCTTTCTTT
TRBV11-2	NA	NA	TRBJ1-1	CASSLDLGLEAFF	TGTGCCAGCAGCTTAGATCTGGGGTTGGAGGCTTTCTTT
TRBV7-9	NA	NA	TRBJ2-2	CASSLTNTGELFF	TGTGCCAGCAGCTTAACAAACACCGGGGAGCTGTTTTTT
TRBV7-9	NA	NA	TRBJ2-1	CASKTSKGGEGNEQFF	TGTGCCAGCAAAACATCAAAGGGCGGAGAGGGGAATGAGCAGTTCTTC
TRBV19	NA	NA	TRBJ2-1	CASSQFYEQFF	TGTGCCAGTAGTCAGTTCTATGAGCAGTTCTTC
TRBV27	NA	few	TRBJ1-1	CASSFRFAMNTEAFF	TGTGCCAGCAGTTTTCGATTCGCTATGAACACTGAAGCTTTCTTT
TRBV20-1	NA	NA	TRBJ2-7	CSASARSEQYF	TGCAGTGCTAGCGCTCGGTCCGAGCAGTACTTC
TRBV6-6	TRBD1	NA	TRBJ2-1	CASSYTGGHEQFF	TGTGCCAGCAGTTATACAGGGGGCCATGAGCAGTTCTTC
TRBV2	NA	few	TRBJ2-5	CASSEGEGSQETQYF	TGTGCCAGCAGTGAAGGAGAGGGCAGCCAAGAGACCCAGTACTTC
TRBV5-4	TRBD1	NA	TRBJ2-3	CASSPTGDDTDTQYF	TGTGCCAGCAGCCCTACAGGGGATGACACAGATACGCAGTATTTT
TRBV5-1	TRBD1	NA	TRBJ1-2	CASSYYRGEGYTF	TGCGCCAGCAGCTATTACAGGGGTGAGGGCTACACCTTC
TRBV11-2	NA	NA	TRBJ2-2	CASTSGAQGVGELFF	TGTGCCAGCACCTCCGGGGCACAGGGAGTCGGGGAGCTGTTTTTT
TRBV7-9	NA	NA	TRBJ1-6	CASSSGRKNSPLHF	TGTGCCAGCAGCTCCGGAAGGAAGAATTCACCCCTCCACTTT
TRBV10-3	NA	once	TRBJ2-7	CAISDAITEQYF	TGTGCCATCAGTGACGCCATCACCGAGCAGTACTTC
TRBV9	TRBD1	NA	TRBJ2-5	CASSAERWTGEETQYF	TGTGCCAGCAGCGCCGAACGTTGGACAGGAGAAGAGACCCAGTACTTC
TRBV6-5	NA	NA	TRBJ2-1	CASSASGRNEQFF	TGTGCCAGCAGTGCATCAGGGAGGAATGAGCAGTTCTTC
TRBV18	NA	few	TRBJ2-5	CASSVSSQETQYF	TGTGCCAGCTCTGTTTCCTCTCAAGAGACCCAGTACTTC
TRBV2	NA	few	TRBJ2-3	CASGTDYTDTQYF	TGTGCCAGCGGAACTGATTACACAGATACGCAGTATTTT
TRBV7-2	NA	NA	TRBJ1-1	CASSWDTRNTEAFF	TGTGCCAGCAGCTGGGACACTCGGAACACTGAAGCTTTCTTT
TRBV6-1	NA	NA	TRBJ1-2	CASSEAIRSYGYTF	TGTGCCAGCAGTGAAGCAATACGGTCCTATGGCTACACCTTC
TRBV29-1	NA	once	TRBJ2-3	CSVVPRNVVDTQYF	TGCAGCGTTGTACCCCGTAACGTTGTGGATACGCAGTATTTT